These 11 T cell receptor beta chains were sequenced from one sample in a study of graft-versus-host responses after intestinal transplantation. These receptors' targets are unknown. Libraries were prepared by immunoSEQ multiplex PCR; TCRdb keeps only in-frame clonotypes and omits some of them. The sample consists of 85,000 to 100,000 clones, under 95% of them appearing once. Sequences were derived from unstimulated CD4+ T cells sorted from spleen or lymph node cells, sampled before transplant. The receptor source for this set is a human donor who was the organ donor for an intestinal transplant.

This chain joins TRBV7-2 and TRBJ1-2; D call uncertain. V lost 5 bases, J lost 0 bases, and 16 bases lay in between. The length of the CDR3 is 16 residues. Germline loops: CDR1 SGHTA, CDR2 FQGNSA. CDR3 region: CASSPHSHLANYGYTF. The CDR3 coding sequence is TGTGCCAGCAGCCCACACTCACACCTAGCTAACTATGGCTACACCTTC.

The rearrangement joins TRBV7-3 to TRBJ2-5, with 7 nucleotides matching TRBD2. The ends lost 5 bases at V and 3 bases at J; junction bases unmatched: 3. CDR1 is SGHTA, CDR2 FQGTGA, per germline. This CDR3 has 13 residues. This CDR3 is CASSLGGEETQYF. CDR3 bases: TGTGCCAGCAGCCTGGGGGGGGAAGAGACCCAGTACTTC.

This chain links TRBV5-6 with TRBJ2-7; D gene uncertain. The CDR3 spans 14 residues. The germline gives CDR1 SGHDT, CDR2 YYEEEE. The ends were cut back, 0 bases at V and 1 base at J, with 8 bases in the middle. This chain's CDR3 is CASSLDQDSYEQYF. In DNA, the CDR3 is TGTGCCAGCAGCTTGGATCAGGATTCCTACGAGCAGTACTTC.

This rearrangement joins TRBV7-9 to TRBJ1-4; D remains ambiguous. CDR1 and CDR2 (germline): SEHNR, FQNEAQ (reference sequence). V lost 1 base and J 14 bases, leaving 11 bases between the germline ends. The CDR3 sequence is 12 residues long. The CDR3 DNA is TGTGCCAGCAGCTTAGACATTTCCAGGCTGTTTTTT. Its translation is CASSLDISRLFF.

V usage is TRBV29-1 and J usage is TRBJ2-5, with 11 bases matching TRBD2. The CDR3 covers 15 residues. V lost 2 bases and J lost 7; bases outside the gene matches: 9. CDR1 and CDR2 (germline): SQVTM, ANQGSEA. CDR3 DNA: TGCAGCGTTGAAAGCCTAGCGGGAGGTGGGGTGACCCAGTACTTC. Encoded protein: CSVESLAGGGVTQYF.

The chain has TRBV19 and TRBJ1-2; 9 positions match TRBD1. CDR1 and CDR2 from the germline V gene are LNHDA and SQIVND (reference sequence). Losses at the gene ends were 10 bases for V and 3 bases for J; bases not matched to a gene: 6. The CDR3 is made up of 13 amino acids. The CDR3 DNA sequence: TGTGCCACCCGGGACAGGGCAGACTATGGCTACACCTTC. Translation: CATRDRADYGYTF. The whole variable domain, filled in from reference TRBV19 and TRBJ1-2, reads DGGITQSPKYLFRKEGQNVTLSCEQNLNHDAMYWYRQDPGQGLRLIYYSQIVNDFQKGDIAEGYSVSREKKESFPLTVTSAQKNPTAFYLCATRDRADYGYTFGSGTRLTVV.

This chain connects TRBV28 to TRBJ1-4; 7 nucleotides match TRBD1. Looked up from germline, CDR1 is MDHEN and CDR2 is SYDVKM. There are 15 residues in the CDR3. Trimming removed 3 bases from V and 4 bases from J; junction bases left unmatched: 5. CDR3 sequence: CASSFSDRVNEKLFF. Written as DNA, the CDR3 is TGTGCCAGCAGTTTTTCTGACAGGGTTAATGAAAAACTGTTTTTT.

This chain uses TRBV6-5 with TRBJ2-5; TRBD2 is a possible D gene (7 bases). Germline CDR1 reads MNHEY; CDR2 reads SVGAGI. This CDR3 is built from 14 residues. The germline V and J ends were trimmed by 6 bases and 5 bases, with 16 bases remaining between them. The CDR3 spells CASSLGGAGETQYF. DNA for the CDR3: TGTGCCAGCAGCTTGGGGGGGGCGGGGGAGACCCAGTACTTC.

V and J are TRBV6-1 and TRBJ2-2; 8 positions match TRBD1. After removal of 2 bases from V and 3 bases from J, the junction contained 5 bases not matched to a gene. The CDR3 has 16 amino acids. Germline V gene data show CDR1 as MNHNS and CDR2 as SASEGT. DNA for the CDR3: TGTGCCAGCAGTGAAATCGACAGGGGATACACCGGGGAGCTGTTTTTT. Amino acid sequence: CASSEIDRGYTGELFF.

This clone was picked up one time. The chain employs TRBV6-5 and TRBJ2-7, with 9 nucleotides matching TRBD2. The CDR3 has 14 residues. Germline-derived CDR1 and CDR2 are MNHEY and SVGAGI. Losses at the gene ends were 5 bases for V and 2 bases for J; bases not matched to a gene: 4. CDR3 DNA sequence: TGTGCCAGCAGTCAGAGCGGGGGGCCCTACGAGCAGTACTTC. This translates into CASSQSGGPYEQYF.

This clone appeared a few times. V and J are TRBV18 and TRBJ1-1, with D maybe TRBD1 (6 bases). V lost 3 bases and J lost 1, with 15 bases in between. The CDR3 has 16 amino acids. Germline V gene data show CDR1 as KGHSH and CDR2 as LQKENI. The CDR3 loop reads CASSPARGGGNTEAFF. CDR3 DNA: TGTGCCAGCTCACCTGCTAGGGGGGGAGGGAACACTGAAGCTTTCTTT.